This TCR beta chain was profiled in a study of low-dose radiotherapy and immunotherapy resistance in tumors. Study as a whole: 1 Gy per fraction was delivered to Cohort 2 every two weeks, for 13 Gy total over 26 weeks. The regimen for patients comprised intravenous nivolumab 240 mg every two weeks plus intravenous ipilimumab 1 mg/kg every six weeks.

TCR amplification used about 18 PCR cycles, a constant-region primer and a V-primer adapter. TCRdb processed the reads anew with MiXCR; each CDR3 protein has one entry. The table includes about 46,000 distinct CDR3 sequences, 12% detected once. Time point indicated: before trial treatment. This CDR3 is built from 16 residues. CDR1 KGHSH and CDR2 LQKENI come from the germline V gene. Trimming removed 3 bases from V and 0 bases from J, with 13 bases in between. This clonotype was counted many times. The sequenced sample was PBMCs, obtained before treatment. The receptor was isolated from a female donor with ovarian cancer. The chain recombines TRBV18 with TRBJ2-3; the D gene is possibly TRBD1 (6 bases). The DNA for the CDR3 is TGTGCCAGCTCACCGGTTACAGGGATAAGCACAGATACGCAGTATTTT. It codes for CASSPVTGISTDTQYF.